A selection of T cell receptor beta chains follows, all from one sample in a study of blood T cell repertoires in COVID-19. Data came from immunoSEQ multiplex PCR; TCRdb stores just in-frame clones and leaves some out. The sample lists approximately 93,000 clones, approximately 90% occurring once. Sequencing was done on a sample of peripheral blood. The receptors were gathered from a man aged 55-75 years with acute or convalescent COVID-19. Both conserved end residues are part of each CDR3. D genes are given only for firm matches.

DNA	CDR3	D	V	J
TGTGCCAGCAGCCGAGGGGGTGAAAAACTGTTTTTT	CASSRGGEKLFF	NA	TRBV5-4	TRBJ1-4
TGTGCCAGCAGTTGGGGACTAGAAACCCGAGAATCGTACTTC	CASSWGLETRESYF	TRBD2	TRBV6-2/TRBV6-3	TRBJ2-7
TGTGCCATCAGTGAGGCAGGGGACGGCAATCAGCCCCAGCATTTT	CAISEAGDGNQPQHF	NA	TRBV10-3	TRBJ1-5
TGTGCCAGCAGCGAGCGGGGGCAGCAGTTCTTC	CASSERGQQFF	TRBD2	TRBV6-4	TRBJ2-1
TGTGCCAGCAGCAGGTGGGACAGGGAAGACGGAAAACTGTTTTTT	CASSRWDREDGKLFF	TRBD1	TRBV9	TRBJ1-4
TGTGCCAGCAGTTTATCCCGGGGGATAAACACCGGGGAGCTGTTTTTT	CASSLSRGINTGELFF	NA	TRBV28	TRBJ2-2
TGTGCCAGTAGTATATTGAACACCGGCTACACCTTC	CASSILNTGYTF	NA	TRBV19	TRBJ1-2
TGTGCCAGCAGCTTAGGGACTGCGGATACGCAGTATTTT	CASSLGTADTQYF	NA	TRBV7-9	TRBJ2-3
TGCGCCAGCAGCAAATTAGCGACTAGCACAGATACGCAGTATTTT	CASSKLATSTDTQYF	NA	TRBV5-1	TRBJ2-3
TGTGCCAGCAGTTACGGGGGACAGGGCGGCACCGGGGAGCTGTTTTTT	CASSYGGQGGTGELFF	TRBD1	TRBV6-5	TRBJ2-2
TGCAGCGTCGTTGGACAGGAGAGCTCCTACGAGCAGTACTTC	CSVVGQESSYEQYF	TRBD1	TRBV29-1	TRBJ2-7
TGTGCCATCAGTGTAAAGGGGACTACCTACGAGCAGTACTTC	CAISVKGTTYEQYF	TRBD2	TRBV10-3	TRBJ2-7